This TCR beta chain was captured in a study of blood T cell dynamics during melanoma immunotherapy. Study as a whole: Standard first-line treatment here was pembrolizumab or nivolumab plus ipilimumab in metastatic melanoma.

This clone was observed once. Specified time point: week 3, after first cycle of checkpoint inhibitor. Samples come from before therapy and from week 3 after the first blockade cycle. The method was immunoSEQ multiplex PCR; TCRdb's version includes in-frame clones alone and lacks a portion of them. The sample carries about 4,200 clones, roughly 88% recorded once. This CDR3 spans 16 amino acids. Trimming cost V 2 bases and J 6 bases, with 17 bases left between them. Per germline, CDR1 MNHEY and CDR2 SVGAGI. Material: blood, obtained from a patient treated with checkpoint blockade. The chain uses TRBV6-5 and TRBJ2-1; possible D gene TRBD1, 6 bases. This receptor was taken from a human donor with melanoma. The CDR3 sequence: CASSYRNVQGRNEQFF. The CDR3 bases are TGTGCCAGCAGTTACCGAAACGTCCAGGGGCGCAATGAGCAGTTCTTC.